Presented here are 27 T cell receptor beta chains from one specimen sequenced in a study of cytomegalovirus exposure and HLA in healthy donors. PCR involved 60 Vbeta and 13 Jbeta primers. Method: immunoSEQ multiplex PCR; TCRdb's copy keeps in-frame clones and lacks some. The top ten hold under 3.5% of the sample, which has about 81,000 clones, more than 60% seen once. Input material: PBMCs. The receptors stem from a man in his fifties or sixties in good health and CMV-seropositive.

This clone was detected once. A read error may produce the germline difference seen at one junction end. This sequence joins TRBV7-9 and TRBJ2-2; 9 positions agree with TRBD2. The germline CDR1 and CDR2 sequences are SEHNR and FQNEAQ (reference sequence). The CDR3 length is 16 residues. The DNA for the CDR3 is TGTTCCAGCAGCTTTCTCGGCGGGAGGGCCCCCGGGGAGCTGTTTTTT. It translates to CSSSFLGGRAPGELFF.

This chain links TRBV4-1 with TRBJ1-3; 8 nucleotides agree with TRBD1. Trimming took 0 bases from V and 0 from J; bases not matched to a gene: 13. Germline lookup yields CDR1 MGHRA and CDR2 YSYEKL. CDR3 length: 20 amino acids. CDR3 sequence reads: CASSQEPQGARFFSGNTIYF. The DNA of the CDR3 is TGCGCCAGCAGCCAAGAGCCCCAGGGGGCACGTTTCTTCTCTGGAAACACCATATATTTT.

This rearrangement joins TRBV19 to TRBJ1-2; TRBD1 agrees at 12 bases. Germline values: CDR1 LNHDA, CDR2 SQIVND (reference sequence). This CDR3 has 14 amino acids. The V and J ends lost 4 bases and 6 bases, in that order; junction bases with no gene match: 3. The CDR3 DNA follows: TGTGCCAGTAGTAGGGACAGGGGGCTTGATGGCTACACCTTC. Protein: CASSRDRGLDGYTF. The complete variable domain, with remaining parts taken from reference TRBV19 and TRBJ1-2, reads DGGITQSPKYLFRKEGQNVTLSCEQNLNHDAMYWYRQDPGQGLRLIYYSQIVNDFQKGDIAEGYSVSREKKESFPLTVTSAQKNPTAFYLCASSRDRGLDGYTFGSGTRLTVV.

This clone was counted only a few times. The rearrangement links TRBV4-3 to TRBJ2-1; 11 nucleotides match TRBD2. This CDR3 region has 16 residues. CDR1 is LGHNA, CDR2 YSLEER, per germline. The V gene end was trimmed by 2 bases and the J gene end by 3 bases; junction bases not matched to a gene: 3. The CDR3 sequence is CASSQLAGGNYNEQFF. Written as DNA, the CDR3 is TGCGCCAGCAGCCAATTAGCGGGAGGGAACTACAATGAGCAGTTCTTC.

The chain carries TRBV6-1 and TRBJ1-1, with a tentative D call TRBD1 (5 bases). Germline assignment: CDR1 MNHNS and CDR2 SASEGT. The V end was cut by 4 bases, the J end by 1 base, with 10 bases between. CDR3 length: 14 amino acids. CDR3 nucleotide sequence: TGTGCCAGCAGTGCTCAGGGCCAGAACACTGAAGCTTTCTTT. It is translated as CASSAQGQNTEAFF.

The rearrangement joins TRBV29-1 to TRBJ2-1, with D possibly TRBD2 on 6 matching bases. The CDR3 is 12 amino acids. The V and J ends lost 6 bases and 1 base respectively, with 7 bases between them. Germline CDR1 SQVTM, CDR2 ANQGSEA. The CDR3 sequence is CSVGRSYNEQFF. The CDR3, as DNA: TGCAGCGTAGGGAGGTCCTACAATGAGCAGTTCTTC.

The V call is TRBV10-1, the J call TRBJ2-1; 12 positions match TRBD2. Looked up from germline, CDR1 is WNHNN and CDR2 is SYGVQD (reference sequence). After removal of 0 bases from V and 8 bases from J, the junction contained 11 bases not matched to a gene. This CDR3 is built from 18 residues. CDR3 sequence reads: CASSESGLAGGPRHEQFF. The CDR3 region has the DNA TGCGCCAGCAGTGAGTCGGGCCTAGCGGGAGGGCCACGGCATGAGCAGTTCTTC.

The chain is built from TRBV27 and TRBJ2-3; TRBD2 matches at 13 bases. The J segment lost 4 bases and the V segment lost 2 bases, leaving 6 bases of the junction unmatched. The germline CDR1 and CDR2 sequences are MNHEY and SMNVEV (reference sequence). This CDR3 contains 17 residues. The CDR3 here is CASSLGPLAGGPDTQYF. The CDR3 DNA reads TGTGCCAGCAGTTTAGGCCCACTAGCGGGAGGGCCAGATACGCAGTATTTT.

This chain uses TRBV19 with TRBJ2-7; TRBD1 aligns across 9 bases. V lost 4 bases and J lost 4; bases outside the gene matches: 8. Germline V CDR1 and CDR2: LNHDA, SQIVND (reference sequence). The CDR3 sequence is 15 residues long. CDR3 in DNA: TGTGCCAGTAGTAGTCGGACAGGGGTCTTATACGAGCAGTACTTC. Translation gives CASSSRTGVLYEQYF.

The V and J genes are TRBV7-2 and TRBJ2-3; TRBD2 matches at 8 bases. The V gene end was trimmed by 1 base and the J gene end by 1 base; junction bases not matched to a gene: 4. The V gene's germline CDR1 is SGHTA and CDR2 FQGNSA. The CDR3 is 16 amino acids. The CDR3 spells CASSLDATSGTDTQYF. The CDR3 bases are TGTGCCAGCAGCTTAGATGCGACTAGCGGCACAGATACGCAGTATTTT.

The chain carries TRBV18 and TRBJ2-7; tentatively, D is TRBD1 (5 bases). This CDR3 is built from 15 residues. The ends were cut back, 2 bases at V and 0 bases at J, with 11 bases in the middle. The germline gives CDR1 KGHSH, CDR2 LQKENI. The CDR3 is CASSPGAVSSYEQYF. The CDR3 DNA follows: TGTGCCAGCTCACCAGGGGCGGTCAGCTCCTACGAGCAGTACTTC.

The chain is built from TRBV6-6 and TRBJ2-1; D is possibly TRBD2 (6 bases). The CDR3 consists of 15 residues. Germline V gene sequence: CDR1 MNHNY, CDR2 SVGAGI (reference sequence). Trimming shortened V by 4 bases and J by 4 bases, and 14 bases separated the two germline ends. The CDR3 loop reads CASSSPGSGYNEQFF. The CDR3 DNA follows: TGTGCCAGCAGTTCCCCCGGGAGTGGTTACAATGAGCAGTTCTTC.

This clone was recorded a few times. V usage is TRBV5-4 and J usage is TRBJ1-1; 8 bases are shared with TRBD1. With 4 bases clipped from V and 0 bases from J, the junction kept 8 bases outside the gene matches. The CDR3 is made up of 16 amino acids. Germline CDR1 reads SGHNT; CDR2 reads YYREEE (reference sequence). The CDR3 is CASSAWDRFMNTEAFF. The DNA for the CDR3 is TGTGCCAGCAGCGCCTGGGACAGGTTCATGAACACTGAAGCTTTCTTT.

The chain carries TRBV19 and TRBJ2-2, with D unclear. The CDR3 covers 17 residues. Per germline, CDR1 LNHDA and CDR2 SQIVND (reference sequence). The germline V and J ends were trimmed by 7 bases and 6 bases, with 24 bases remaining between them. The CDR3 DNA is TGTGCCAGTAATAACTATACGCGCCTGCTGGGTTCCGGGGAGCTGTTTTTT. Translated: CASNNYTRLLGSGELFF.

This clone was seen a few times. The V call is TRBV19, the J call TRBJ2-1; a weak D match, TRBD2 (6 bases). The V and J ends lost 0 bases and 8 bases respectively, with 14 bases between them. There are 15 residues in the CDR3. CDR1 is LNHDA, CDR2 SQIVND, per germline (reference sequence). The chain's CDR3 is CASSIDLGGPDEQFF. The CDR3, as DNA: TGTGCCAGTAGTATAGATTTAGGAGGGCCCGATGAGCAGTTCTTC.

V gene TRBV7-3 combines with J gene TRBJ1-1; the D gene is possibly TRBD1 (6 bases). The length of the CDR3 is 13 residues. Trimming pared 5 bases from V and 3 bases from J, leaving 10 bases between. Germline lookup yields CDR1 SGHTA and CDR2 FQGTGA. The CDR3 region has the DNA TGTGCCAGCAGCCTCCGGACAGACACTGAAGCTTTCTTT. Translated, it gives CASSLRTDTEAFF.

This clone has a handful of counts. This sequence joins TRBV29-1 and TRBJ2-7; 9 positions match TRBD1. This CDR3 has 13 residues. Germline V CDR1 and CDR2: SQVTM, ANQGSEA. V gave up 7 bases and J gave up 5 bases; unmatched junction bases: 9. CDR3 amino acids: CSGGTGTGNEQYF. DNA of the CDR3: TGCAGCGGAGGGACAGGGACGGGAAACGAGCAGTACTTC.

The chain is built from TRBV18 and TRBJ1-1, with D perhaps TRBD1 (6 bases). Germline V gives CDR1 KGHSH, CDR2 LQKENI. Trimming removed 2 bases at V and 0 bases at J, with 7 bases between. This CDR3 is built from 14 residues. This chain's CDR3 is CASSPRQVNTEAFF. CDR3 coding DNA: TGTGCCAGCTCACCAAGACAGGTGAACACTGAAGCTTTCTTT.

V usage is TRBV7-8 and J usage is TRBJ2-1; 8 bases agree with TRBD2. The CDR3 runs to 16 residues. With 1 base clipped from V and 2 bases from J, the junction kept 4 bases outside the gene matches. In germline, CDR1 is SGHVS, CDR2 FQNEAQ. The CDR3 loop is CASSLVGGGTYNEQFF. The CDR3 DNA reads TGTGCCAGCAGCTTAGTGGGCGGGGGGACCTACAATGAGCAGTTCTTC.

The rearrangement joins TRBV6-6 to TRBJ2-1; maybe TRBD1 (5 bases). The CDR3 is made up of 13 amino acids. With 7 bases removed from V and 0 bases from J, the gap between germline ends came to 7 bases. From germline, CDR1 is MNHNY and CDR2 SVGAGI (reference sequence). CDR3 sequence: CASIQDSYNEQFF. Written as DNA, the CDR3 is TGTGCCAGCATACAGGACTCCTACAATGAGCAGTTCTTC.

The chain has TRBV6-1 and TRBJ1-2; D is possibly TRBD1 (5 bases). Germline CDR1 MNHNS, CDR2 SASEGT. The CDR3 has 15 residues. The ends were cut back, 3 bases at V and 4 bases at J, with 15 bases in the middle. This CDR3 reads CASSERQGAGYGYTF. CDR3 DNA sequence: TGTGCCAGCAGTGAGCGGCAGGGTGCCGGCTATGGCTACACCTTC.

The chain employs TRBV18 and TRBJ1-5; unclear D gene. V was pared by 6 bases and J by 7 bases, with 16 bases between. Looked up from germline, CDR1 is KGHSH and CDR2 is LQKENI. The CDR3 is 14 residues long. The DNA for the CDR3 is TGTGCCAGCTCTAGATCAGGAGGAGGACAGCCCCAGCATTTT. This sequence encodes CASSRSGGGQPQHF.

The rearrangement joins TRBV14 to TRBJ2-1, with 10 bases aligning to TRBD2. This CDR3 is built from 15 residues. The V segment lost 6 bases and the J segment 5 bases; nucleotides outside the gene matches: 7. Germline CDR1 SGHDN, CDR2 FVKESK. CDR3 residues: CASRRGTSAHNEQFF. The CDR3 bases are TGTGCCAGCAGACGGGGGACTAGCGCCCACAATGAGCAGTTCTTC. Drawing the rest from reference TRBV14 and TRBJ2-1, the complete variable domain is EAGVTQFPSHSVIEKGQTVTLRCDPISGHDNLYWYRRVMGKEIKFLLHFVKESKQDESGMPNNRFLAERTGGTYSTLKVQPAELEDSGVYFCASRRGTSAHNEQFFGPGTRLTVL.

The chain has TRBV6-1 and TRBJ1-5, with 9 nucleotides matching TRBD1. The germline V gene has CDR1 MNHNS and CDR2 SASEGT. V was pared by 8 bases and J by 9 bases, with 11 bases of the junction left unmatched. The CDR3 sequence is 14 residues long. The CDR3 sequence: CASRAGQGSGPQHF. The DNA for the CDR3 is TGTGCCAGCCGGGCGGGACAGGGCTCAGGGCCCCAGCATTTT.

The chain combines TRBV5-6 with TRBJ2-7; TRBD2 is a possible D gene (6 bases). The CDR3 covers 15 residues. The germline V gene encodes CDR1 SGHDT and CDR2 YYEEEE. V was clipped by 4 bases and J by 2 bases, with 16 bases between them. The CDR3 sequence: CASSHGTEPPYEQYF. As DNA, the CDR3 is TGTGCCAGCAGCCATGGGACTGAACCCCCCTACGAGCAGTACTTC.

The chain links TRBV19 to TRBJ1-2; perhaps TRBD1 as D (6 bases). V was shortened by 3 bases and J by 4 bases, with 12 bases between the two germline ends. Germline V gene sequence: CDR1 LNHDA, CDR2 SQIVND (reference sequence). CDR3 length equals 14 residues. The CDR3 DNA reads as TGTGCCAGTAGTATCAAAATGGACAGCTATGGCTACACCTTC. Protein product: CASSIKMDSYGYTF.

This chain connects TRBV7-2 to TRBJ1-2; 7 bases map to TRBD1. The CDR3 runs 16 residues. V shed 7 bases and J 14 bases; nucleotides not matched to a gene: 25. The V gene's germline CDR1 is SGHTA and CDR2 FQGNSA. The CDR3 loop is CASTLSPRGDRSISTF. The CDR3 bases are TGTGCCAGCACCCTATCTCCGAGGGGGGACAGAAGTATCTCTACCTTC.